The 27 T cell receptor beta chains reported below all come from one sample, sequenced in a study of T cell changes during pregnancy in multiple sclerosis. Profiled with immunoSEQ multiplex PCR; TCRdb holds only in-frame clones, not every one. The data hold 49,000 or so clones, with 92% observed a single time. The sample in question was CD4+ T cells from peripheral blood mononuclear cells, obtained in the second trimester of pregnancy. All receptors derive from a female donor in good health, enrolled as a control in a pregnancy study.

This clone appeared a single time. The rearrangement links TRBV20-1 to TRBJ2-7; D is uncertain. This CDR3 has 11 residues. Trimming cost V 6 bases and J 4 bases, with 10 bases left between them. Germline-derived CDR1 and CDR2 are DFQATT and SNEGSKA (reference sequence). CDR3 nucleotides: TGCAGTGCAGAACAGCAGTACGAGCAGTACTTC. It codes for CSAEQQYEQYF.

This clone has only one observation. The chain couples TRBV5-4 to TRBJ1-2; D is unresolved. CDR3 length equals 14 residues. V lost 0 bases to trimming and J lost 5 bases, with 11 bases between them. Germline V gene sequence: CDR1 SGHNT, CDR2 YYREEE (reference sequence). CDR3 bases: TGTGCCAGCAGCTTGGAGGCAGGCATGTATGGCTACACCTTC. This sequence encodes CASSLEAGMYGYTF.

The V and J genes are TRBV30 and TRBJ1-5; no clear D. Germline assignment: CDR1 GTSNPN and CDR2 SVGIG (reference sequence). The CDR3 spans 13 residues. Trimming stripped 0 bases from V and 2 bases from J, with 5 bases between. In nucleotides, the CDR3 is TGTGCCTGGAGTGTACAAGGCAATCAGCCCCAGCATTTT. Amino acid sequence: CAWSVQGNQPQHF.

The V and J genes are TRBV6-5 and TRBJ1-2, with TRBD1 matching over 8 bases. Germline V gene data show CDR1 as MNHEY and CDR2 as SVGAGI. This CDR3 contains 13 residues. V was pared by 7 bases and J by 7 bases, with 8 bases of the junction left unmatched. This CDR3 reads CASTPRGQGGYTF. The CDR3, as DNA: TGTGCCAGCACCCCCAGGGGGCAAGGTGGCTACACCTTC.

The chain recombines TRBV4-1 with TRBJ2-5; D not resolved. The germline gives CDR1 MGHRA, CDR2 YSYEKL. Between the trimmed V and J ends, which lost 4 bases and 4 bases, there was a span of 10 bases. The length of the CDR3 is 13 residues. CDR3 DNA sequence: TGCGCCAGCAGCCGAGCGCCCCCAGAGACCCAGTACTTC. Translation gives CASSRAPPETQYF.

This clone was observed once. The V gene is TRBV19, the J gene TRBJ1-3; D perhaps matches TRBD1 (5 bases). CDR1 is LNHDA and CDR2 is SQIVND in the germline V gene (reference sequence). Trimming removed 2 bases from V and 3 bases from J, with 17 bases in between. CDR3 length equals 17 residues. The CDR3 sequence: CASSIISGRAFGNTIYF. The CDR3, as DNA: TGTGCCAGTAGTATAATTTCGGGCAGGGCGTTTGGAAACACCATATATTTT. The full variable domain, completed using reference TRBV19 and TRBJ1-3, is DGGITQSPKYLFRKEGQNVTLSCEQNLNHDAMYWYRQDPGQGLRLIYYSQIVNDFQKGDIAEGYSVSREKKESFPLTVTSAQKNPTAFYLCASSIISGRAFGNTIYFGEGSWLTVV.

A note on this clone: The identical CDR3 is also encoded by other nucleotide sequences in the sample. This sequence joins TRBV7-3 and TRBJ1-1; D ambiguous. This CDR3 is built from 13 residues. Germline V gives CDR1 SGHTA, CDR2 FQGTGA. The ends were cut back, 5 bases at V and 2 bases at J, with 9 bases in the middle. The CDR3 DNA reads as TGTGCCAGCAGCCCGAGAAGAAACACTGAAGCTTTCTTT. Amino acid sequence: CASSPRRNTEAFF.

The chain joins TRBV6-6 to TRBJ2-4; D perhaps matches TRBD1 (6 bases). Germline V gene lookup returns CDR1 MNHNY and CDR2 SVGAGI (reference sequence). V lost 2 bases, J lost 1 base, and 9 bases lay in between. The CDR3 sequence is 15 residues long. The CDR3 loop is CASSYPQGAKNIQYF. The CDR3 coding sequence is TGTGCCAGCAGTTACCCCCAGGGGGCCAAAAACATTCAGTACTTC.

The J gene is TRBJ2-7, the V gene TRBV19; 9 nucleotides agree with TRBD1. The CDR3 has 15 residues. Germline CDR1 and CDR2: LNHDA and SQIVND (reference sequence). V shed 7 bases, J shed 2 bases, and the junction held 9 bases outside the gene matches. This CDR3 is CASTGRQGVTYEQYF. The CDR3 DNA sequence: TGTGCCAGTACCGGACGACAGGGGGTAACCTACGAGCAGTACTTC.

The CDR3 here is CASRTGVGQPQHF. In nucleotides, the CDR3 is TGTGCCAGCAGGACAGGGGTTGGTCAGCCCCAGCATTTT. V is TRBV2 and J is TRBJ1-5; the match to TRBD1 covers 8 bases. J lost 6 bases, V lost 6 bases, and 4 bases had no gene match. The CDR3 is made up of 13 amino acids. Per the germline V gene, CDR1 is SNHLY and CDR2 is FYNNEI.

The table lists this clone with a count of one. The rearrangement joins TRBV19 to TRBJ2-7; 7 bases match TRBD2. This CDR3 has 15 amino acids. Germline CDR1 LNHDA, CDR2 SQIVND (reference sequence). V was pared by 6 bases and J by 0 bases, with 8 bases of the junction left unmatched. This CDR3 is CASSNSGGGSYEQYF. In DNA form, the CDR3 reads TGTGCCAGTAGCAATAGCGGCGGGGGCTCCTACGAGCAGTACTTC.

This sequence joins TRBV4-2 and TRBJ2-4, with TRBD1 as a possible D gene (5 bases). Germline V lookup: CDR1 LGHNA, CDR2 YNFKEQ. The CDR3 has 14 amino acids. V was clipped by 8 bases and J by 1 base, with 12 bases between them. CDR3: CASGRSGAKNIQYF. The DNA for the CDR3 is TGTGCCAGCGGGCGGTCAGGGGCCAAAAACATTCAGTACTTC.

The chain joins TRBV7-2 to TRBJ1-2; D call uncertain. CDR3 length: 12 residues. CDR1 is SGHTA, CDR2 FQGNSA, per germline. V lost 5 bases to trimming and J lost 4 bases, with 8 bases between them. CDR3 sequence (DNA): TGTGCCAGCAGCCTCGACACCTATGGCTACACCTTC. Translated: CASSLDTYGYTF.

The chain combines TRBV19 with TRBJ1-5; 12 positions agree with TRBD1. Per the germline V gene, CDR1 is LNHDA and CDR2 is SQIVND (reference sequence). CDR3 length: 16 residues. Unmatched junction bases numbered 3, after V lost 2 bases and J lost 4 bases. CDR3 nucleotides: TGTGCCAGTAGTATAACGGGACAGGGGGCAAATCAGCCCCAGCATTTT. Protein sequence: CASSITGQGANQPQHF.

The CDR3 nucleotides read TGTGCCAGCTCACCACGGATCTCAGGGAGCACAGATACGCAGTATTTT. Encoded protein: CASSPRISGSTDTQYF. V gene TRBV18 combines with J gene TRBJ2-3; possibly TRBD1 for D (5 bases). The germline V gene encodes CDR1 KGHSH and CDR2 LQKENI. The germline V and J ends were trimmed by 1 base and 0 bases, with 11 bases remaining between them. There are 16 residues in the CDR3. Using reference TRBV18 and TRBJ2-3 for the parts outside the CDR3, the full variable domain is NAGVMQNPRHLVRRRGQEARLRCSPMKGHSHVYWYRQLPEEGLKFMVYLQKENIIDESGMPKERFSAEFPKEGPSILRIQQVVRGDSAAYFCASSPRISGSTDTQYFGPGTRLTVL.

This rearrangement joins TRBV7-2 to TRBJ1-1; 7 nucleotides line up with TRBD1. Germline V gives CDR1 SGHTA, CDR2 FQGNSA. The J segment lost 5 bases and the V segment lost 5 bases, leaving 8 bases of the junction unmatched. The CDR3 sequence is 14 residues long. CDR3 residues: CASSPQQGETEAFF. The CDR3, as DNA: TGTGCCAGCAGCCCCCAGCAGGGGGAGACTGAAGCTTTCTTT.

V is TRBV25-1 and J is TRBJ2-7, with D tentatively TRBD1 (5 bases). Deletions cut 7 bases from V and 1 base from J, with 14 bases between. Germline values: CDR1 MGHDK, CDR2 SYGVNS. The CDR3 loop spans 14 amino acids. The CDR3 is CASTLGLGSYEQYF. In DNA form, the CDR3 reads TGTGCCAGCACCCTGGGGCTGGGGTCCTACGAGCAGTACTTC.

The V and J genes are TRBV11-2 and TRBJ2-5; D gene ambiguous. The ends were cut back, 5 bases at V and 0 bases at J, with 10 bases in the middle. CDR1 is SGHAT, CDR2 FQNNGV, per germline. This CDR3 region has 14 residues. In DNA form, the CDR3 reads TGTGCCAGCAGCCTGTCTCGGTACCAAGAGACCCAGTACTTC. It translates to CASSLSRYQETQYF.

The chain combines TRBV4-1 with TRBJ2-2, with 9 nucleotides matching TRBD1. Germline V gives CDR1 MGHRA, CDR2 YSYEKL. V lost 4 bases to trimming and J lost 5 bases; unmatched junction nucleotides: 5. The CDR3 loop spans 15 amino acids. The CDR3 here is CASSLTGTGTGELFF. CDR3 nucleotides: TGCGCCAGCAGCCTCACCGGGACAGGGACCGGGGAGCTGTTTTTT.

Comment on this clone: One end of the junction does not line up with germline, which may come from a read error. The chain uses TRBV7-7 and TRBJ1-1; the D is unclear. The germline gives CDR1 SSHAT, CDR2 FNYEAQ (reference sequence). This CDR3 region has 13 residues. This CDR3 reads CASSLGQNTEAFF. The CDR3 DNA follows: TGTGCTAGCAGCTTAGGGCAGAACACTGAAGCTTTCTTT.

This chain uses TRBV11-2 with TRBJ2-4; 11 bases are shared with TRBD2. Trimming at V came to 5 bases and at J to 5 bases, leaving 8 bases not matched to a gene. Germline CDR1 is SGHAT and CDR2 is FQNNGV. The CDR3 length is 16 residues. CDR3 bases: TGTGCCAGCAGCAGAATAGCGGGGGGGCAGGAAAACATTCAGTACTTC. It encodes CASSRIAGGQENIQYF.

The chain uses TRBV9 and TRBJ1-6; D is unresolved. Germline CDR1 SGDLS, CDR2 YYNGEE. This CDR3 has 14 residues. Trimming pared 2 bases from V and 9 bases from J, leaving 12 bases between. The CDR3 region has the DNA TGTGCCAGCAGCGTGGCACCTCCTTTTTCACCCCTCCACTTT. Translated: CASSVAPPFSPLHF. The complete variable domain, with remaining parts taken from reference TRBV9 and TRBJ1-6, reads DSGVTQTPKHLITATGQRVTLRCSPRSGDLSVYWYQQSLDQGLQFLIQYYNGEERAKGNILERFSAQQFPDLHSELNLSSLELGDSALYFCASSVAPPFSPLHFGNGTRLTVT.

The rearrangement joins TRBV9 to TRBJ1-2; tentative D call: TRBD1 (6 bases). This CDR3 has 13 amino acids. V was pared by 0 bases and J by 6 bases, with 9 bases between. The V gene's germline CDR1 is SGDLS and CDR2 YYNGEE. For the CDR3, the DNA is TGTGCCAGCAGCGTAGGGGCAGGGGATGGCTACACCTTC. This translates into CASSVGAGDGYTF.

V and J are TRBV15 and TRBJ1-2; 7 bases match TRBD1. CDR3 length equals 15 residues. V shed 0 bases and J 4 bases; nucleotides not matched to a gene: 5. Germline V gene lookup returns CDR1 LNHNV and CDR2 YYDKDF (reference sequence). In DNA, the CDR3 is TGTGCCACCAGCAGAGAACAACAGGGGAGCTATGGCTACACCTTC. Its protein product is CATSREQQGSYGYTF.

The chain employs TRBV9 and TRBJ1-3; the D is unclear. Germline V gene sequence: CDR1 SGDLS, CDR2 YYNGEE. The V and J ends lost 3 bases and 0 bases respectively, with 10 bases between them. This CDR3 region has 15 residues. The CDR3 sequence: CASSAHQDSGNTIYF. The CDR3 DNA is TGTGCCAGCAGCGCCCATCAGGACTCTGGAAACACCATATATTTT.

CDR3 in amino acids: CAISDGTGGRSNQPQHF. As DNA, the CDR3 is TGTGCCATCAGTGACGGGACAGGGGGTAGGAGCAATCAGCCCCAGCATTTT. The chain couples TRBV10-3 to TRBJ1-5; 11 nucleotides match TRBD1. The germline V gene has CDR1 ENHRY and CDR2 SYGVKD. The CDR3 has 17 residues. The V and J ends lost 3 bases and 1 base, in that order; junction bases with no gene match: 5.

This chain uses TRBV2 with TRBJ2-1; no definite D call. CDR1 SNHLY and CDR2 FYNNEI come from the germline V gene. Deletions cut 1 base from V and 3 bases from J, with 4 bases between. This CDR3 comprises 13 residues. CDR3 coding DNA: TGTGCCAGCAGTGAAGACAGCTACAATGAGCAGTTCTTC. As protein: CASSEDSYNEQFF.